This TCR beta chain derives from a study of Ad26.COV2.S vaccination and SARS-CoV-2 variants. Points from the study as a whole: Post-vaccination breadth of spike-specific CD8+ and CD4+ T cell responses was reportedly substantial.

With respect to this clone: What it recognizes is unknown.

This sample's treatment: around 19 received Ad26.COV2.S at low or high dose, single or two shots; 5 received placebo; per-sample allocation not given. The samples date from day 63 after the first vaccine or placebo injection. Ad26 vector vaccine expressed Wuhan-strain SARS-CoV-2 spike. Sequencing was performed with immunoSEQ multiplex PCR; in TCRdb, only in-frame clones are kept and a portion is missing. The data show some 320,000 clones, just under 85% seen once. CDR3 length: 15 amino acids. Trimming removed 6 bases at V and 2 bases at J, with 16 bases between. Germline loops: CDR1 SGDLS, CDR2 YYNGEE.

This clonotype was sampled from a person between 18 and 65 years old who received the Ad26.COV2.S COVID-19 vaccine or a placebo. The V gene is TRBV9, the J gene TRBJ2-3; D is undetermined. The material sequenced was peripheral blood, taken in a trial of Ad26.COV2.S vaccine versus placebo. CDR3 amino acids: CASTLTGRFTDTQYF. In DNA, the CDR3 is TGTGCCAGCACCTTAACCGGCAGGTTCACAGATACGCAGTATTTT.